The 18 T cell receptor beta chains below come from one sample, sequenced in a study of cytomegalovirus exposure and HLA in healthy donors. The PCR contained 60 Vbeta and 13 Jbeta primers. Here immunoSEQ multiplex PCR was the method, and the copy in TCRdb shows in-frame clones only, minus some. The table includes under 150,000 clones, 76% detected once. The sample consisted of PBMCs. The receptors were gathered from a woman aged 40 to 49 in good health and CMV-seronegative.

The chain employs TRBV19 and TRBJ1-2; 7 nucleotides line up with TRBD1. The germline V gene has CDR1 LNHDA and CDR2 SQIVND (reference sequence). This CDR3 contains 16 residues. After removal of 6 bases from V and 5 bases from J, the junction contained 15 bases not matched to a gene. CDR3 nucleotides: TGTGCCAGTAGAGGGACAGCGCCTGTCGTTGAATATGGCTACACCTTC. Its translation is CASRGTAPVVEYGYTF.

The V gene is TRBV19, the J gene TRBJ2-1, with 11 bases fitting TRBD2. V was pared by 5 bases and J by 5 bases, with 8 bases of the junction left unmatched. Germline values: CDR1 LNHDA, CDR2 SQIVND (reference sequence). There are 16 residues in the CDR3. CDR3 coding DNA: TGTGCCAGTAGTCCTTATAGCGGGGGGGCCCACAATGAGCAGTTCTTC. Encoded protein: CASSPYSGGAHNEQFF.

This chain uses TRBV10-1 with TRBJ1-1; no definite D call. Between the trimmed V and J ends, which lost 0 bases and 3 bases, there was a span of 8 bases. Germline V CDR1 and CDR2: WNHNN, SYGVQD (reference sequence). The CDR3 is 14 amino acids. The CDR3 sequence is CASSESGVYTEAFF. DNA of the CDR3: TGCGCCAGCAGTGAGTCCGGGGTTTACACTGAAGCTTTCTTT.

The table lists this clone with a count of one. The chain uses TRBV6-1 and TRBJ1-2, with unresolved D. Trimming removed 3 bases from V and 4 bases from J, with 6 bases in between. Germline V gene data show CDR1 as MNHNS and CDR2 as SASEGT. The length of the CDR3 is 12 residues. CDR3 amino acids: CASSDWSYGYTF. CDR3 DNA: TGTGCCAGCAGTGATTGGAGCTATGGCTACACCTTC.

This clone was detected only a few times. Its ends do not fully match the called genes, so a read error is possible. V and J are TRBV7-9 and TRBJ1-2; 8 bases agree with TRBD1. CDR1 is SEHNR, CDR2 FQNEAQ, per germline (reference sequence). The CDR3 contains 14 residues. CDR3 coding DNA: TGTTCCAGCAGCCCGCAAGACAGGGGCCGTGGCTACACCTTC. This codes for CSSSPQDRGRGYTF.

The chain carries TRBV9 and TRBJ1-1, with D hard to call. Trimming left V 0 bases short and J 1 base short, with 13 bases between. The length of the CDR3 is 16 residues. CDR1 is SGDLS and CDR2 is YYNGEE in the germline V gene. The CDR3 spells CASSVALAGTNTEAFF. CDR3 nucleotide sequence: TGTGCCAGCAGCGTAGCCCTCGCGGGAACGAACACTGAAGCTTTCTTT.

In its sample, this clone was seen a few times. The V and J genes are TRBV5-1 and TRBJ2-3, with D possibly being TRBD2 (6 bases). Deletions cut 0 bases from V and 2 bases from J, with 7 bases between. The CDR3 covers 14 residues. Germline CDR1 is SGHRS and CDR2 is YFSETQ. CDR3 in DNA: TGCGCCAGCAGCTTGGGGGAGGCCACAGATACGCAGTATTTT. It translates to CASSLGEATDTQYF.

This clone appeared once. The chain couples TRBV28 to TRBJ2-3, with D maybe TRBD2 (5 bases). This CDR3 has 14 residues. V lost 7 bases, J lost 6 bases, and 17 bases lay in between. CDR1 is MDHEN, CDR2 SYDVKM, per germline. The CDR3 reads CASISRRRIDTQYF. CDR3 coding DNA: TGTGCCAGCATCTCCCGGAGGCGGATCGATACGCAGTATTTT.

The CDR3 is CASKGEWDSLDEYGYTF. CDR3 bases: TGCGCCAGCAAAGGGGAATGGGACAGCCTGGACGAGTATGGCTACACCTTC. V gene TRBV10-2 combines with J gene TRBJ1-2; 7 nucleotides match TRBD1. V shed 7 bases and J 5 bases; nucleotides not matched to a gene: 19. The CDR3 extends over 17 amino acids. From germline, CDR1 is WSHSY and CDR2 SAAADI.

The V gene is TRBV19, the J gene TRBJ1-5; TRBD1 might be the D (5 bases). This CDR3 spans 17 amino acids. Germline loops: CDR1 LNHDA, CDR2 SQIVND (reference sequence). V dropped 1 base and J dropped 7 bases, with 20 bases sitting between them. CDR3 sequence (DNA): TGTGCCAGTAGTATAGCCCGGGCAGCGCAGGGAGGACAGCCCCAGCATTTT. Translation gives CASSIARAAQGGQPQHF.

This chain connects TRBV2 to TRBJ1-3, with no clear D. V dropped 3 bases and J dropped 0 bases, with 3 bases sitting between them. The CDR3 totals 13 residues. Germline lookup yields CDR1 SNHLY and CDR2 FYNNEI. The CDR3 reads CASSDYSGNTIYF. The CDR3 coding sequence is TGTGCCAGCAGTGACTACTCTGGAAACACCATATATTTT.

This clone showed up just a few times. The rearrangement joins TRBV6-5 to TRBJ1-6; D unclear. The CDR3 contains 15 residues. Germline loops: CDR1 MNHEY, CDR2 SVGAGI. V was trimmed by 6 bases and J by 8 bases, leaving 17 bases between them. The CDR3 nucleotides are TGTGCCAGCAGCGAGGGTTGGCGCGGGGATTCACCCCTCCACTTT. Translating gives CASSEGWRGDSPLHF.

The V call is TRBV10-1, the J call TRBJ2-1; TRBD2 is a possible D gene (6 bases). This CDR3 comprises 15 residues. The V gene's germline CDR1 is WNHNN and CDR2 SYGVQD (reference sequence). Trimming shortened V by 10 bases and J by 4 bases, and 20 bases separated the two germline ends. DNA for the CDR3: TGCGCCACCGGAGGGGCAGGAACGGGGTACAATGAGCAGTTCTTC. The encoded protein is CATGGAGTGYNEQFF.

This clone was seen only a few times. This chain joins TRBV30 and TRBJ1-2; D is unresolved. Germline assignment: CDR1 GTSNPN and CDR2 SVGIG (reference sequence). The V gene lost 0 bases and the J gene lost 4 bases, with 12 bases spanning the gap. The CDR3 loop spans 14 amino acids. CDR3 coding DNA: TGTGCCTGGAGTGTACCCCCACAGTTCTATGGCTACACCTTC. Translating it yields CAWSVPPQFYGYTF.

The chain has TRBV9 and TRBJ1-2, with 7 nucleotides matching TRBD1. V dropped 0 bases and J dropped 7; count of bases not matched to a gene: 12. CDR1 SGDLS and CDR2 YYNGEE come from the germline V gene. This CDR3 region has 16 residues. CDR3 DNA: TGTGCCAGCAGCGTAGTCGGAGGGGGCGTAAAGGGTGGCTACACCTTC. Translation: CASSVVGGGVKGGYTF.

CDR3: CASSLAHGGETQYF. DNA for the CDR3: TGTGCCAGCAGCTTAGCGCACGGCGGGGAGACCCAGTACTTC. The chain carries TRBV7-9 and TRBJ2-5; perhaps TRBD2 as D (5 bases). CDR3 length equals 14 residues. CDR1 and CDR2 from the germline V gene are SEHNR and FQNEAQ (reference sequence). V was clipped by 0 bases and J by 5 bases, with 10 bases between them. The full variable domain, rest sourced from reference TRBV7-9 and TRBJ2-5, is DTGVSQNPRHKITKRGQNVTFRCDPISEHNRLYWYRQTLGQGPEFLTYFQNEAQLEKSRLLSDRFSAERPKGSFSTLEIQRTEQGDSAMYLCASSLAHGGETQYFGPGTRLLVL.

Comments on this clone: This specimen includes other DNA sequences encoding the same CDR3. V usage is TRBV6-5 and J usage is TRBJ2-7; TRBD2 might be the D (5 bases). Trimming stripped 2 bases from V and 3 bases from J, with 11 bases between. CDR1 is MNHEY, CDR2 SVGAGI, per germline. This CDR3 is built from 14 residues. CDR3 bases: TGTGCCAGCAGTTACAGGGATCGGGGCTACGAGCAGTACTTC. This encodes CASSYRDRGYEQYF.

This clone was observed a few times. The chain couples TRBV5-1 to TRBJ1-2; the match to TRBD1 covers 7 bases. J was trimmed by 2 bases and V by 0 bases; bases with no gene match: 1. The CDR3 has 14 amino acids. The germline V gene encodes CDR1 SGHRS and CDR2 YFSETQ. CDR3 bases: TGCGCCAGCAGCTTGGGGGGACAGAACTATGGCTACACCTTC. Amino acid sequence: CASSLGGQNYGYTF.